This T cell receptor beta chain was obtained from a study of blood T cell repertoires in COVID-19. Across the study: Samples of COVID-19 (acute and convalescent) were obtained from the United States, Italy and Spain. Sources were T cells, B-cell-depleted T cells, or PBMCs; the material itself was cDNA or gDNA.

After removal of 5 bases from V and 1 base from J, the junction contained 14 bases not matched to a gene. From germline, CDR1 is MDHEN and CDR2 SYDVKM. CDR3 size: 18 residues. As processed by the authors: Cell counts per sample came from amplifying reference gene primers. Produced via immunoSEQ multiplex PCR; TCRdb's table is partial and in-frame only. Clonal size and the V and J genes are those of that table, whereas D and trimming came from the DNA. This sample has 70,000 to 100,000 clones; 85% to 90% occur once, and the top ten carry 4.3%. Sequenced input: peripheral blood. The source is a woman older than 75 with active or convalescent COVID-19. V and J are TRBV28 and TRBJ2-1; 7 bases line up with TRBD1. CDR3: CASSQLTKQGISYNEQFF. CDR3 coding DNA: TGTGCCAGCAGTCAGCTAACAAAACAGGGGATATCCTACAATGAGCAGTTCTTC.